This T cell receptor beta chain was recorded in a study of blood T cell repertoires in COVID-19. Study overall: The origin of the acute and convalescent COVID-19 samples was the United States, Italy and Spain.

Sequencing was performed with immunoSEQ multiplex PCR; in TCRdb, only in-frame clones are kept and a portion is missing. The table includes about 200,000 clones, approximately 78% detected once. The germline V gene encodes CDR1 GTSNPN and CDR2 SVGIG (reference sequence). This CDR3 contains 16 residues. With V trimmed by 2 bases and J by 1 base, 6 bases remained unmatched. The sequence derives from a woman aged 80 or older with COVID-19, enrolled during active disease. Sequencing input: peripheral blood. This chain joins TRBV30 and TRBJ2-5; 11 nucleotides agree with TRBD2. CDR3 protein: CAWSTLAGGSQETQYF. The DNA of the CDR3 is TGTGCCTGGAGTACTCTAGCGGGGGGTTCCCAAGAGACCCAGTACTTC.